This T cell receptor beta chain originates from a study of a mutant IDH1 vaccine in newly diagnosed glioma. About the study: Visit V12 happened at week 35; visit V13 happened at week 47.

This CDR3 region has 17 residues. Deletions cut 2 bases from V and 3 bases from J, with 15 bases between. CDR1 is SGHKS, CDR2 YYEKEE, per germline (reference sequence). Data came from immunoSEQ multiplex PCR; TCRdb stores just in-frame clones and leaves some out. The sample has around 69,000 clones; 70% to 90% are singletons. Points on this clone: The target antigen is unknown.

Time point given: week 35, safety follow-up. In every dose of vaccine, 300 ug of mutant IDH1 20-mer peptide was given alongside topical imiquimod. This receptor was obtained from a man aged 30 to 45 with glioma. The V and J genes are TRBV5-5 and TRBJ1-6; perhaps TRBD1 as D (5 bases). The sample was PBMCs, taken from a glioma patient whose treatment included an IDH1 peptide vaccine. The CDR3: CASSFRRDSLYNSPLHF. DNA of the CDR3: TGTGCCAGCAGCTTCCGCCGGGACTCACTCTATAATTCACCCCTCCACTTT.